This record looks at one TCR beta chain sequence and its context. Its specificity is unknown. Here immunoSEQ multiplex PCR was the method, and the copy in TCRdb shows in-frame clones only, minus some. The sample has roughly 120,000 clones; around 90% are singletons. Time point meaning: week 11, during vaccination. Each dose delivered 300 ug of mutant IDH1 20-mer peptide subcutaneously with imiquimod. The data derive from a study of a mutant IDH1 vaccine in newly diagnosed glioma. Study-wide background: Eight vaccinations went to patients in weeks 1, 3, 5, 7, 11, 15, 19, 23. Patients began vaccination 4-6 weeks after radiotherapy alone, or with temozolomide cycles. Before enrollment, patients got radiotherapy alone, temozolomide alone, or mostly the combination.

The CDR3 runs 15 residues. Germline V gene sequence: CDR1 GTSNPN, CDR2 SVGIG (reference sequence). Trimming cost V 7 bases and J 3 bases, with 18 bases left between them. Overall study findings and caveats: Top-clonotype changes in peripheral T cells seemed unrelated to pseudoprogression.

This specimen consisted of PBMCs, obtained from a glioma patient whose treatment included an IDH1 peptide vaccine. V is TRBV30 and J is TRBJ1-4; the D is unclear. This TCR was sampled from a woman aged 50 to 60 with glioma. CDR3 sequence: CASQRGAGANEKLFF. In nucleotides, the CDR3 is TGTGCCTCCCAGCGAGGCGCCGGGGCTAATGAAAAACTGTTTTTT.